The T cell receptor beta chain under discussion was sequenced for a study of T cells in Graves' hyperthyroidism and ophthalmopathy. This clonotype was picked up a small number of times. Amplified TCR beta CDR3 regions derived from RNA transcripts. When the TCR CDR3 underwent first-round RT-PCR, the HTBI primer set was used. From the multiplex PCR reads, TCRdb called clonotypes with MiXCR, one entry per CDR3 protein. This repertoire shows about 700,000 distinct CDR3 sequences, 14% found once; its top ten account for approximately 10%. Trimming took off 6 bases at V and 7 bases at J, with 16 bases between the two ends. Germline CDR1 MDHEN, CDR2 SYDVKM. The CDR3 contains 13 residues.

The sample consisted of blood. The sequence came from a woman aged 18-35 years with Graves' hyperthyroidism. This chain links TRBV28 with TRBJ2-7, with TRBD1 as a possible D gene (5 bases). CDR3 in amino acids: CASRYHGAREQYF. In DNA, the CDR3 is TGTGCCAGCAGGTATCATGGGGCGCGGGAGCAGTACTTC.